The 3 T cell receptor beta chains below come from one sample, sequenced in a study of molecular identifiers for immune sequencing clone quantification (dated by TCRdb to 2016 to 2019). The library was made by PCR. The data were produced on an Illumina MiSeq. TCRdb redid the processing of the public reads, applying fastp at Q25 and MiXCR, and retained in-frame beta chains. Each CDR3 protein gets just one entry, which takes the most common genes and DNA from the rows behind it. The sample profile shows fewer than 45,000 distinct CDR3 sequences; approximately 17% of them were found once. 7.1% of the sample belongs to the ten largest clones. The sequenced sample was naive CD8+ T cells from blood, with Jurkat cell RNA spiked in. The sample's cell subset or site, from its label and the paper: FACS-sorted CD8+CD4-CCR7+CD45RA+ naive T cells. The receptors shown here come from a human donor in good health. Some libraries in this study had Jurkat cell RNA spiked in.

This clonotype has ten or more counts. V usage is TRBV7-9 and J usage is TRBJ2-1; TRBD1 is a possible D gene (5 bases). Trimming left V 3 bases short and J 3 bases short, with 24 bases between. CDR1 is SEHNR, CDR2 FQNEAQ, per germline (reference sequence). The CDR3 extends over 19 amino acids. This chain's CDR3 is CASSFGAGLHASIYNEQFF. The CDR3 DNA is TGTGCCAGCAGCTTTGGGGCAGGGTTACACGCATCCATCTACAATGAGCAGTTCTTC. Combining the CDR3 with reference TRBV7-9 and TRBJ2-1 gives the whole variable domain DTGVSQNPRHKITKRGQNVTFRCDPISEHNRLYWYRQTLGQGPEFLTYFQNEAQLEKSRLLSDRFSAERPKGSFSTLEIQRTEQGDSAMYLCASSFGAGLHASIYNEQFFGPGTRLTVL.

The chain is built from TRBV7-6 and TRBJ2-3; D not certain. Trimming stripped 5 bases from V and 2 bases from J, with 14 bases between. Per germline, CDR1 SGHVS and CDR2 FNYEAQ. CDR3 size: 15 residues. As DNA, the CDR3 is TGTGCCAGCAGCCAAGTAGTGGGATACACAGATACGCAGTATTTT. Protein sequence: CASSQVVGYTDTQYF.

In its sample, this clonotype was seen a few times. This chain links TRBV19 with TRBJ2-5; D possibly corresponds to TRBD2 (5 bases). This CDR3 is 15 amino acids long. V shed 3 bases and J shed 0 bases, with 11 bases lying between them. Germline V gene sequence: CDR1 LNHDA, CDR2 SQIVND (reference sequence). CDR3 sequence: CASSIWSGNQETQYF. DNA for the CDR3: TGTGCCAGTAGTATCTGGTCCGGGAACCAAGAGACCCAGTACTTC.